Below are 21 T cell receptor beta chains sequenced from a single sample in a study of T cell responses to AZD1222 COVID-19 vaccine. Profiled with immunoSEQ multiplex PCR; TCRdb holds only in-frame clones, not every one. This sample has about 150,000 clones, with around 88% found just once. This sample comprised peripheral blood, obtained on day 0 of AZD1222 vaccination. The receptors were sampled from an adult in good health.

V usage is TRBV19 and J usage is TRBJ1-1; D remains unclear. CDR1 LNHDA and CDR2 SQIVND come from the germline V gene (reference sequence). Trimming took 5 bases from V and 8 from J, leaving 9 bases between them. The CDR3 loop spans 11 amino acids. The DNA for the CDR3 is TGTGCCAGTAGTGCCACATCCGAAGCTTTCTTT. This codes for CASSATSEAFF.

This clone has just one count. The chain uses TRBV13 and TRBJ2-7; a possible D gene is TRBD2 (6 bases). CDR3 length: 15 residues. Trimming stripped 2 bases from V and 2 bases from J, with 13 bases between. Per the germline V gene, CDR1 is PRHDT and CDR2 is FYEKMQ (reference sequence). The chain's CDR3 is CASSLRRDLAYEQYF. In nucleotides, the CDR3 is TGTGCCAGCAGCTTACGTCGGGACTTGGCCTACGAGCAGTACTTC.

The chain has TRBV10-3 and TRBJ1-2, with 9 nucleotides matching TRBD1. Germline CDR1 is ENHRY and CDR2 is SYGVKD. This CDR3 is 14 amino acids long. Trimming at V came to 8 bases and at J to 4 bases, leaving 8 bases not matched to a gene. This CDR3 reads CAILPGQGGYGYTF. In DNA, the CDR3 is TGTGCCATCCTCCCGGGACAGGGAGGCTATGGCTACACCTTC.

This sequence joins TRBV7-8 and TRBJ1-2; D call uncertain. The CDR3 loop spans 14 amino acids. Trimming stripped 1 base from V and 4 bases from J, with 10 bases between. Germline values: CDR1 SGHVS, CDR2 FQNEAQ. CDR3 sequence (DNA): TGTGCCAGCAGCTTAGGGCATCGGGGCTATGGCTACACCTTC. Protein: CASSLGHRGYGYTF.

Here the CDR3 DNA reads TGTGCCAGCAGCCCCCCCAGACCGGCAGCCCAAGAGACCCAGTACTTC. It is translated as CASSPPRPAAQETQYF. The chain is built from TRBV3-1 (or the pseudogene TRBV3-2) and TRBJ2-5; D unclear. Trimming cost V 4 bases and J 1 base, with 16 bases left between them. This CDR3 has 16 amino acids. Germline values: CDR1 LGHDT, CDR2 YNNKEL (reference sequence).

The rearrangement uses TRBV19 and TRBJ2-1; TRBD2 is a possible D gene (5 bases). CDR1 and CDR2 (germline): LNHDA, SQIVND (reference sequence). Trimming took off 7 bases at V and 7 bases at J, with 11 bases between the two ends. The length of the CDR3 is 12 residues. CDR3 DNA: TGTGCCAGTAATCTAGAGGGAAATGAGCAGTTCTTC. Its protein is CASNLEGNEQFF.

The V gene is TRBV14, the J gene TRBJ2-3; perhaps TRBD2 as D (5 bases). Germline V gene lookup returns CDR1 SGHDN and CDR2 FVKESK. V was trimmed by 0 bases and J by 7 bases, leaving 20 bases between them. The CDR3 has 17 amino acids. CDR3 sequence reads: CASSQDQRGSGLYTQYF. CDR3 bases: TGTGCCAGCAGCCAAGATCAGCGCGGATCAGGACTTTATACGCAGTATTTT.

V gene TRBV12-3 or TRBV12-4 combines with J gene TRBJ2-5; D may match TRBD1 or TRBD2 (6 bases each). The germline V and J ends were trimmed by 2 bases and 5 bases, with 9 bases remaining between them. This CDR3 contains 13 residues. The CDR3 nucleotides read TGTGCCAGCAGTTTACAGGGGAGGGAGACCCAGTACTTC. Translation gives CASSLQGRETQYF.

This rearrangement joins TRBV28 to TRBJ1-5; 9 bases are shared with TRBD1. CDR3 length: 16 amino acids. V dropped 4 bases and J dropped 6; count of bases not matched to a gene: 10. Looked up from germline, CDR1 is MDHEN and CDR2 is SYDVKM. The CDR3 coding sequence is TGTGCCAGCAGTTCCACTACAGGGGGCCGCGGTCAGCCCCAGCATTTT. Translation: CASSSTTGGRGQPQHF.

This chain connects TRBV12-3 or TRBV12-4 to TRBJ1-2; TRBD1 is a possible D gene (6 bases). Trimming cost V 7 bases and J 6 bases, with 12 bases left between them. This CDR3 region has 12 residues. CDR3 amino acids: CASTGAGDGYTF. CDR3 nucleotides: TGTGCCAGCACAGGGGCTGGGGATGGCTACACCTTC.

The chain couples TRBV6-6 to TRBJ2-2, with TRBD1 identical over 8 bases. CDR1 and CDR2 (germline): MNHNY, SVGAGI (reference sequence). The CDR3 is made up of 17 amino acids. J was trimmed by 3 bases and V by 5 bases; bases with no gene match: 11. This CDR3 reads CASSQGQVPVYTGELFF. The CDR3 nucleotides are TGTGCCAGCAGTCAGGGACAGGTCCCGGTTTACACCGGGGAGCTGTTTTTT.

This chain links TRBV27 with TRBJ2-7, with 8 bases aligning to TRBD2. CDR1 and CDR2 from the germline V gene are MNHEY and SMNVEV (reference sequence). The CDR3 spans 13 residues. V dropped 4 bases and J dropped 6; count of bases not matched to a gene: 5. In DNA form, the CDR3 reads TGTGCCAGCAGTTCGTTAGCGGGAAGCGAGCAGTACTTC. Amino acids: CASSSLAGSEQYF.

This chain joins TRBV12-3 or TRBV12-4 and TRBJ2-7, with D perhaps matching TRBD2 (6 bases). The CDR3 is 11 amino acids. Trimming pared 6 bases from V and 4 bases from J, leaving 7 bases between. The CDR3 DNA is TGTGCCAGCAGGGCGGGGTACGAGCAGTACTTC. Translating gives CASRAGYEQYF.

Written as DNA, the CDR3 is TGCGCCAGCAGCTTCCGGGAGGTGGCCTCTGGAAACACCATATATTTT. It encodes CASSFREVASGNTIYF. The rearrangement joins TRBV5-1 to TRBJ1-3; D is undetermined. CDR1 and CDR2 from the germline V gene are SGHRS and YFSETQ. The V end was cut by 2 bases, the J end by 0 bases, with 12 bases between. The CDR3 spans 16 residues.

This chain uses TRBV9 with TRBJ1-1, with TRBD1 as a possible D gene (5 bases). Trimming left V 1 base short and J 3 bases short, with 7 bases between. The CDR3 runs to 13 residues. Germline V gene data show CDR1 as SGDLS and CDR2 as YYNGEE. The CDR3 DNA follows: TGTGCCAGCAGCGTACAGGGTCACACTGAAGCTTTCTTT. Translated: CASSVQGHTEAFF.

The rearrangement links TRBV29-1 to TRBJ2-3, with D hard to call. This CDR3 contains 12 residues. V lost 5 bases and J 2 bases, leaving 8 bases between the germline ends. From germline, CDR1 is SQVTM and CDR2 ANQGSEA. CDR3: CSVTDATDTQYF. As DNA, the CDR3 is TGCAGCGTTACTGATGCCACAGATACGCAGTATTTT.

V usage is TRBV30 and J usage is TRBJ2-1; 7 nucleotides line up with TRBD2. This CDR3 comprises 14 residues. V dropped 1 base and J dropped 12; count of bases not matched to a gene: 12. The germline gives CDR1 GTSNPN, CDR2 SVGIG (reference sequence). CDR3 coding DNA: TGTGCCTGGAGTGGCGGCGCGGGAGTCAATCGGCAGTTCTTC. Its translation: CAWSGGAGVNRQFF.

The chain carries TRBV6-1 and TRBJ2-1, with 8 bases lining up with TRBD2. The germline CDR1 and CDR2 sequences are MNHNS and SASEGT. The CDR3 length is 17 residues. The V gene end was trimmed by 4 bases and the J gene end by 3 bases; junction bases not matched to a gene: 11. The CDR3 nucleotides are TGTGCCAGCAGTGGTGGAGTCGGGAGGGCCCTCTACAATGAGCAGTTCTTC. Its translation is CASSGGVGRALYNEQFF.

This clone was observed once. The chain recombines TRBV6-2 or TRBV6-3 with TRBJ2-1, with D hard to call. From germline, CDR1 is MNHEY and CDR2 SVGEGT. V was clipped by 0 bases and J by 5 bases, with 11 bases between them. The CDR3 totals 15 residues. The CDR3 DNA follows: TGTGCCAGCAGTTACTCGAGCCGGACGAACAATGAGCAGTTCTTC. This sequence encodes CASSYSSRTNNEQFF.

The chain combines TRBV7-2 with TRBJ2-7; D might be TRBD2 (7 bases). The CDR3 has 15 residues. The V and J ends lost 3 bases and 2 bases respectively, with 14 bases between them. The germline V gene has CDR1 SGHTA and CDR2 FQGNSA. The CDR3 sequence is CASSFAGRGPYEQYF. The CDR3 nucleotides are TGTGCCAGCAGCTTCGCCGGGCGGGGGCCCTACGAGCAGTACTTC.

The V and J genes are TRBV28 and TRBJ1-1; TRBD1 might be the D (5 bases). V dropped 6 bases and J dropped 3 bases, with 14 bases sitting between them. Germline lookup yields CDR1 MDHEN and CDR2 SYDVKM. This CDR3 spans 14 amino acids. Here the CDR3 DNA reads TGTGCCAGCAGGCCCATTCTAGGGGACACTGAAGCTTTCTTT. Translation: CASRPILGDTEAFF.